This TCR beta chain appears in the sequencing data of a study of cytomegalovirus exposure and HLA in healthy donors. Study results and caveats: It is likely that the observed cluster of highly shared sequence variants was a sequencing artifact.

About this clone itself: Its specificity is unknown.

The PCR had 60 Vbeta and 13 Jbeta primers. Using immunoSEQ multiplex PCR, the repertoire was profiled, and TCRdb retains in-frame clones only, with some absent. In total, the table holds 35,000 to 45,000 clones. Trimming left V 6 bases short and J 3 bases short, with 12 bases between. The CDR3 covers 13 residues. Germline lookup yields CDR1 MNHEY and CDR2 SVGAGI. The chain is built from TRBV6-5 and TRBJ2-7; tentatively, D is TRBD1 (6 bases). Sequenced input: PBMCs. The clonotype was recovered from a man aged 40-50 years in good health and CMV-seropositive. The CDR3 loop is CASRRTDLYEQYF. The CDR3 DNA sequence: TGTGCCAGCAGAAGGACAGACCTCTACGAGCAGTACTTC.